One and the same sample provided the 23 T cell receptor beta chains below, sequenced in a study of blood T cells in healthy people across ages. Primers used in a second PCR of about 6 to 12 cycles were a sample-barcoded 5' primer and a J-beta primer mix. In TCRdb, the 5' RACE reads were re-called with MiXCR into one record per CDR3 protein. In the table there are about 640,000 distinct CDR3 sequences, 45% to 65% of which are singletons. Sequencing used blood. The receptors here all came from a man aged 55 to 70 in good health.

CDR3 loop: CSASGQAGEKLFF. CDR3 nucleotides: TGCAGTGCTTCAGGACAGGCGGGTGAAAAACTGTTTTTT. This sequence joins TRBV20-1 and TRBJ1-4; 7 bases align to TRBD1. CDR3 length equals 13 residues. V shed 5 bases, J shed 7 bases, and the junction held 7 bases outside the gene matches. Germline-derived CDR1 and CDR2 are DFQATT and SNEGSKA (reference sequence).

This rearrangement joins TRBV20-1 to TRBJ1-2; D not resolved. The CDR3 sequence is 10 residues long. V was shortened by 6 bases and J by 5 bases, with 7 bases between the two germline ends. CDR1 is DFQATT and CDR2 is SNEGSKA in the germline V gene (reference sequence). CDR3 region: CSATQYGYTF. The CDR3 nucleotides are TGCAGTGCGACCCAGTATGGCTACACCTTC.

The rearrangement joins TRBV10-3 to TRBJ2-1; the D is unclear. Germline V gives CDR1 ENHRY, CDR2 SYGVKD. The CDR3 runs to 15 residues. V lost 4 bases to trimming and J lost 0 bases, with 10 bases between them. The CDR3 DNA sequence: TGTGCCATCAGTGGCCCAGGCTACTCCTACAATGAGCAGTTCTTC. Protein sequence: CAISGPGYSYNEQFF.

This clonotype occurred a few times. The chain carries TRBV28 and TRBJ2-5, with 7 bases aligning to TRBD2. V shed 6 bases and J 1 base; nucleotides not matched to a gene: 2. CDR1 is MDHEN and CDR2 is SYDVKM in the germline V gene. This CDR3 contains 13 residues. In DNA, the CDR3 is TGTGCCAGCAGGACTAGCTTCCAAGAGACCCAGTACTTC. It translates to CASRTSFQETQYF.

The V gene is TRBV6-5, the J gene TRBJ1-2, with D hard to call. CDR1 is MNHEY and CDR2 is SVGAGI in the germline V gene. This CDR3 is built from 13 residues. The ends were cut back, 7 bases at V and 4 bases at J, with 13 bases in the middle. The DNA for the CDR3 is TGTGCCAGCACTGTCGGGCTCCGCTATGGCTACACCTTC. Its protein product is CASTVGLRYGYTF.

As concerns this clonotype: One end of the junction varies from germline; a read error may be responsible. The CDR3 DNA sequence: TGCAGTGCCTCAGGGGGCGCCGACACAGATGCGCAGTATTTT. It encodes CSASGGADTDAQYF. This chain uses TRBV20-1 with TRBJ2-3, with TRBD1 identical over 8 bases. Germline-derived CDR1 and CDR2 are DFQATT and SNEGSKA (reference sequence). The CDR3 runs 14 residues.

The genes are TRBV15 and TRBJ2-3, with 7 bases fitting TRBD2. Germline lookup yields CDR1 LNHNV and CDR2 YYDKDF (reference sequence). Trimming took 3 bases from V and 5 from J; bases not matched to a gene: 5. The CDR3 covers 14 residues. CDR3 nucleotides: TGTGCCACCAGCAGGGGAGGGATGGGAGATACGCAGTATTTT. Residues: CATSRGGMGDTQYF.

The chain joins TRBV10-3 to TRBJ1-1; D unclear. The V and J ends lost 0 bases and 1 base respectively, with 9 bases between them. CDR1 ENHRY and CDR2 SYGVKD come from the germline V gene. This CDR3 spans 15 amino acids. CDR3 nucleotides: TGTGCCATCAGTGAGTCTAGCCGGCAGAACACTGAAGCTTTCTTT. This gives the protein CAISESSRQNTEAFF.

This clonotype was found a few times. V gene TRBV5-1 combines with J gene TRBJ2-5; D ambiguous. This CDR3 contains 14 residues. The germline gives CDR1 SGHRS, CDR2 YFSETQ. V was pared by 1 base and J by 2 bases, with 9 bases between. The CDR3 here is CASSLMGMQETQYF. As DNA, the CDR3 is TGCGCCAGCAGCTTGATGGGGATGCAAGAGACCCAGTACTTC.

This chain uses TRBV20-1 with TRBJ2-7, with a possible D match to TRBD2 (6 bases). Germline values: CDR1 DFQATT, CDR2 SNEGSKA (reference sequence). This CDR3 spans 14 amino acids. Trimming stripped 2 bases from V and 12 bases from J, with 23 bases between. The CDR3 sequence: CSARRTLGGETRYF. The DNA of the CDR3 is TGCAGTGCTAGACGGACCCTGGGAGGAGAGACCCGGTACTTC.

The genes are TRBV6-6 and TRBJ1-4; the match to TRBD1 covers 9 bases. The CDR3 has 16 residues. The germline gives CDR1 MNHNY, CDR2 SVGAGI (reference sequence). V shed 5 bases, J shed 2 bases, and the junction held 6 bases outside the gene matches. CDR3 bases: TGTGCCAGCAGTGAGACAGGGGGGGGGACTAATGAAAAACTGTTTTTT. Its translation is CASSETGGGTNEKLFF.

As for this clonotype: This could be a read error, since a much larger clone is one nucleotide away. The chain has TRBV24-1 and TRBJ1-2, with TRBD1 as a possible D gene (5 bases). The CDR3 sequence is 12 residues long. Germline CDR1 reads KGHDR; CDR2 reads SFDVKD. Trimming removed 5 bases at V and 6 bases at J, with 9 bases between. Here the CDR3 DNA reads TGTGCCACCAGTGGCAGGGACCATGGCTACACCTTC. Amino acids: CATSGRDHGYTF.

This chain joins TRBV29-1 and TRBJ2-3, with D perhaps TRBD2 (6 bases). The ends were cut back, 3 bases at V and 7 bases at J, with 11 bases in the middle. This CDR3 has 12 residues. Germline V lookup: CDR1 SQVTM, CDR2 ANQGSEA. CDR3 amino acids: CSVDLGGYTQYF. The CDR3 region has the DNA TGCAGCGTTGATCTCGGAGGGTATACGCAGTATTTT.

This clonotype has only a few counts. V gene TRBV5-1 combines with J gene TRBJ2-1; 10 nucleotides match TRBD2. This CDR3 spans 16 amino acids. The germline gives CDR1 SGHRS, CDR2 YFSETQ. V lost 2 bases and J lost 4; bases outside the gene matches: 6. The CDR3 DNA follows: TGCGCCAGCAGCTTACCTCTAGCGGGGGCTTACAATGAGCAGTTCTTC. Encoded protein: CASSLPLAGAYNEQFF. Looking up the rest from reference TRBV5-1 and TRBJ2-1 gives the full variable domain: KAGVTQTPRYLIKTRGQQVTLSCSPISGHRSVSWYQQTPGQGLQFLFEYFSETQRNKGNFPGRFSGRQFSNSRSEMNVSTLELGDSALYLCASSLPLAGAYNEQFFGPGTRLTVL.

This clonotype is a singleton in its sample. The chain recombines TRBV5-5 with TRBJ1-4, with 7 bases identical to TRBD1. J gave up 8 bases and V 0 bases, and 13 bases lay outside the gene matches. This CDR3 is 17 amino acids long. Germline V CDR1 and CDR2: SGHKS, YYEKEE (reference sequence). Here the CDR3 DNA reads TGTGCCAGCAGCTTGGTTCCGGGGGAGGGGGCGTACGAAAAACTGTTTTTT. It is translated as CASSLVPGEGAYEKLFF.

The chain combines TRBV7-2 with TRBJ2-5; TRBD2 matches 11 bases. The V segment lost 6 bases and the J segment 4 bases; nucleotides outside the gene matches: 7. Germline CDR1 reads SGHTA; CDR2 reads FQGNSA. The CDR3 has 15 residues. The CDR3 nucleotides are TGTGCCAGCAGGAAAGGACTAGCGGGCCGAGAGACCCAGTACTTC. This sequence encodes CASRKGLAGRETQYF.

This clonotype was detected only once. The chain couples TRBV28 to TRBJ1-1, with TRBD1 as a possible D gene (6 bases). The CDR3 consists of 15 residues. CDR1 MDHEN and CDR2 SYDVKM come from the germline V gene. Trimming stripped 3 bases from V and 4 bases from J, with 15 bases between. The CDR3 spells CASSFPDRRGTEAFF. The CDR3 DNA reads TGTGCCAGCAGTTTCCCCGACAGGCGTGGCACTGAAGCTTTCTTT. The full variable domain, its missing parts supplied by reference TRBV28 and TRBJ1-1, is DVKVTQSSRYLVKRTGEKVFLECVQDMDHENMFWYRQDPGLGLRLIYFSYDVKMKEKGDIPEGYSVSREKKERFSLILESASTNQTSMYLCASSFPDRRGTEAFFGQGTRLTVV.

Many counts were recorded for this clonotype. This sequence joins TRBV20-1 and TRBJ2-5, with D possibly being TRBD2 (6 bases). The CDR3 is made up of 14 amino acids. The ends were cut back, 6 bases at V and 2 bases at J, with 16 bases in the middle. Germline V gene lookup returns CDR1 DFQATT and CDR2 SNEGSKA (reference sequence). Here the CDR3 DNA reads TGCAGTGCCCCACCGGTGGAGGGGCAAGAGACCCAGTACTTC. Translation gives CSAPPVEGQETQYF.

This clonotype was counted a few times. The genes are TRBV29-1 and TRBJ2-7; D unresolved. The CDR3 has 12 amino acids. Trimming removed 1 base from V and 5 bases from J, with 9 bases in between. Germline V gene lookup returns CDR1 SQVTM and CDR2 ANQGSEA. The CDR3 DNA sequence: TGCAGCGTTGAAGTTCCCGACAACGAGCAGTACTTC. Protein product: CSVEVPDNEQYF.

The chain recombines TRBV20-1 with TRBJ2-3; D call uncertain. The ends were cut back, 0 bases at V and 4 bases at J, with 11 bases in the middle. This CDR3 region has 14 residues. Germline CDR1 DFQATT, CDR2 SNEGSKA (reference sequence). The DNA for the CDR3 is TGCAGTGCTAGAGATCCTCGTTCCTCAGATACGCAGTATTTT. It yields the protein CSARDPRSSDTQYF.

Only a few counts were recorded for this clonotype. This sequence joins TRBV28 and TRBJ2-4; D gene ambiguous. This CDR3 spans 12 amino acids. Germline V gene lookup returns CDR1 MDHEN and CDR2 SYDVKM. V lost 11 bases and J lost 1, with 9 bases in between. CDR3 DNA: TGTGCCTCTCAGGCGGCCAAAAACATTCAGTACTTC. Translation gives CASQAAKNIQYF.

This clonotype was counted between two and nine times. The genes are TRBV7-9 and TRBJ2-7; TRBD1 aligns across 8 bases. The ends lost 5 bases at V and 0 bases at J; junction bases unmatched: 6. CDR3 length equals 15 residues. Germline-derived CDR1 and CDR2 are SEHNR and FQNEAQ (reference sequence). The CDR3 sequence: CASSGGQASSYEQYF. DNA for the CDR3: TGTGCCAGCAGCGGGGGACAGGCTAGCTCCTACGAGCAGTACTTC.

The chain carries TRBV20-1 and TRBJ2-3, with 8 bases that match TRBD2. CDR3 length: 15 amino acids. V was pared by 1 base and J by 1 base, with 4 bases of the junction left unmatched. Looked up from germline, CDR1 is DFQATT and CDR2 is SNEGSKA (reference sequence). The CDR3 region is CSARGGGPGTDTQYF. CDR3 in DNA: TGCAGTGCTAGAGGCGGGGGGCCGGGCACAGATACGCAGTATTTT.